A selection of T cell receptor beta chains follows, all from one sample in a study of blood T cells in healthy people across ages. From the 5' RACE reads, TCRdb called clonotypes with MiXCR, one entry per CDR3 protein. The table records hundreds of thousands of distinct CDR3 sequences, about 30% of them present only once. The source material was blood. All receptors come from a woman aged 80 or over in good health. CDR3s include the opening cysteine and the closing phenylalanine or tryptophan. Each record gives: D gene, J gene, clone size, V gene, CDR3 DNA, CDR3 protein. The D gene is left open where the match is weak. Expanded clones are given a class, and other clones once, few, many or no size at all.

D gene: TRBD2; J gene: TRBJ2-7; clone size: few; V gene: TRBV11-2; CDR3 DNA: TGTACCAGCAGCTTAGTCGGGGGGGGCGGTTACGAGCAGTACTTC; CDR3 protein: CTSSLVGGGGYEQYF
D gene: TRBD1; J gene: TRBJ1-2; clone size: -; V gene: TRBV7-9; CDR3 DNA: TGTGCCAGCAGCACGACAGGGAAAGGCTACACCTTC; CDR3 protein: CASSTTGKGYTF
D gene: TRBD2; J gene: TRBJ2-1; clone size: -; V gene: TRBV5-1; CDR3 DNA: TGCGCCAGCAGCTTCCTAGCGGGAGAGATTTTGAATGAGCAGTTCTTC; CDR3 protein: CASSFLAGEILNEQFF
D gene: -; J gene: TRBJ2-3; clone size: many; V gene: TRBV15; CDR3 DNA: TGTGCCACCAGCAGAGAGGGAGGTCCTACCACAGATACGCAGTATTTT; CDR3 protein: CATSREGGPTTDTQYF
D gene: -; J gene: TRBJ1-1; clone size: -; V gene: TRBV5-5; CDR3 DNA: TGTGCCAGCAGCTTGGAGTTTCGGGGGGCGAATACTGAAGCTTTCTTT; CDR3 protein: CASSLEFRGANTEAFF
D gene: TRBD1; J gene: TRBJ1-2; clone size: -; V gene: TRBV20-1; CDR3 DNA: TGCAGTGCTGACCCGCGGACAGGGAGATATGGCTACACCTTC; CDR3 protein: CSADPRTGRYGYTF
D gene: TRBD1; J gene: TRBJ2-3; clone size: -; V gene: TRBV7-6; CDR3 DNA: TGTGCCAGCAGCCCCACAGGGGGCGCGACGAGGTTCCCAGATACGCAGTATTTT; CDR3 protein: CASSPTGGATRFPDTQYF
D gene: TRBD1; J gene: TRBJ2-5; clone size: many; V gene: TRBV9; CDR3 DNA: TGTGCCAGCAGCCCCAAGGGCGACAGGGTTGAGACCCAGTACTTC; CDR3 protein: CASSPKGDRVETQYF
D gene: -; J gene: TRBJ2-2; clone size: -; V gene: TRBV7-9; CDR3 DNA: TGTGCCAGCAGCTTAGCGCGGGACAAGGACCGTCCAGGCGCCGGGGAGCTGTTTTTT; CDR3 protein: CASSLARDKDRPGAGELFF
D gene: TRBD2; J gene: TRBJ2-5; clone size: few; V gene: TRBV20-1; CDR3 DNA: TGCAGTGCTAGGACTAGCGGGTACCAAGAGACCCAGTACTTC; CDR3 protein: CSARTSGYQETQYF
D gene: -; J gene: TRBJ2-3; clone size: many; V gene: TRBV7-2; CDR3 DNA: TGTGCCAGCAGTCTCCTCGGGACTCTGAACGCAGATACGCAGTATTTT; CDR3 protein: CASSLLGTLNADTQYF
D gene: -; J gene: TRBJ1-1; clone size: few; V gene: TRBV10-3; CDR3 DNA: TGTGCCATCAGTGGGGAGTTTATCGCTTTCTTT; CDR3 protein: CAISGEFIAFF
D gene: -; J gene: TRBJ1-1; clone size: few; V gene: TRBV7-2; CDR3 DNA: TGTGCCAGCAGCTTAGCCTCAGATCCGTGGACTGAAGCTTTCTTT; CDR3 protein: CASSLASDPWTEAFF
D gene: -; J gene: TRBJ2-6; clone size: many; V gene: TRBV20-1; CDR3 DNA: TGCAGTGCTAGTCGGCAGTCTGGGGCCAACGTCCTGACTTTC; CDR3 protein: CSASRQSGANVLTF
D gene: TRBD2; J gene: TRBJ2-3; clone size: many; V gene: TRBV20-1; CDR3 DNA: TGCAGTGCTACCGGGTTAGCGGGGGGCACAGATACGCAGTATTTT; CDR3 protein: CSATGLAGGTDTQYF
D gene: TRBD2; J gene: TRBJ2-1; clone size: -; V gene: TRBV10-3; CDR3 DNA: TGTGCCGTCAGCCCGGGACTAGTGACCAATGAGCAGTTCTTC; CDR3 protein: CAVSPGLVTNEQFF
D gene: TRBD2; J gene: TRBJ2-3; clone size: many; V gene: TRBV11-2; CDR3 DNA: TGTGCCAGCAGCTTAGATCTCGGGAGCGGGAGGATGACAGATACGCAGTATTTT; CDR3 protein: CASSLDLGSGRMTDTQYF
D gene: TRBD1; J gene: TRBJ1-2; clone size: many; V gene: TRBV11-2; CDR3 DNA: TGTGCCAGCAGCCCCAGGGGGGGGGACTATGGCTACACCTTC; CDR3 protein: CASSPRGGDYGYTF
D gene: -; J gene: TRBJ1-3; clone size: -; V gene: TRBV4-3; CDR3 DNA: TGCGCCAGCAGCCAAGACACGGTGGGCAGGTCTGGAAACACCATATATTTT; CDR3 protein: CASSQDTVGRSGNTIYF
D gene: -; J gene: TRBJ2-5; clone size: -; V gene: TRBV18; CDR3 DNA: TGTGCCAGCTCAGTCAACTACCAGGGAGAGACCCAGTACTTC; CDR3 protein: CASSVNYQGETQYF
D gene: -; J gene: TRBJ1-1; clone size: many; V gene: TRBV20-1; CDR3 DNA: TGCAGTGCTAGAGCAATAGGAGCTTTCTTT; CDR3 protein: CSARAIGAFF
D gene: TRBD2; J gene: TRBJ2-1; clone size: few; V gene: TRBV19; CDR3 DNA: TGTGCCAGTAGTACCTTCCTGATTAGCGGGGGGCCCGATGAGCAGTTCTTC; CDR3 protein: CASSTFLISGGPDEQFF
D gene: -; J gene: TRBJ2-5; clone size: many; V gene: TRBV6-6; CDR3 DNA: TGTGCCAGCAGAAGGACGCTCCAAGAGACCCAGTACTTC; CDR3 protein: CASRRTLQETQYF
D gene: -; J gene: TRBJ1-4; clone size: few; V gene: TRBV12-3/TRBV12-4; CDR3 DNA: TGTGCCAGCAGTTCCGGAGGGGAAAAACTGTTTTTT; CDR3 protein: CASSSGGEKLFF
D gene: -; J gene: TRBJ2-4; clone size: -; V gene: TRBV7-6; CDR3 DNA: TGTGCCAGCAGCTTAGACCGGGGGTTTGGGGAGCAGTACTTC; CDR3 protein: CASSLDRGFGEQYF
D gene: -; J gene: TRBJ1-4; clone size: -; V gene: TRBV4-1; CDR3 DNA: TGCGCCAGCAGCCCCCAGAGTAATGAAAAACTGTTTTTT; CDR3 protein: CASSPQSNEKLFF
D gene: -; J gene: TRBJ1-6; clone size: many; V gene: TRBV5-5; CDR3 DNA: TGTGCCAGCACCGGGGGAAGTTGGAGAGGATCTAATTCACCCCTCCACTTT; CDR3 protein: CASTGGSWRGSNSPLHF
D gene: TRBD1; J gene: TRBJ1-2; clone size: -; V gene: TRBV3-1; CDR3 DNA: TGTGCCAGCAGCCAAGGAACAGGGGCGCACGGCTACACCTTC; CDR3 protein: CASSQGTGAHGYTF
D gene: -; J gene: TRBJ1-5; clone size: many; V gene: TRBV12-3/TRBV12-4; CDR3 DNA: TGTGCCAGCAGCCGGGACGGGGGGCAGCCCCAGCATTTT; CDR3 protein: CASSRDGGQPQHF
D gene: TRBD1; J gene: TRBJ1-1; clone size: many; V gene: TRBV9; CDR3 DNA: TGTGCCAGCAGTGCGAGACAGGGGAACACTGAAGCTTTCTTT; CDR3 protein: CASSARQGNTEAFF
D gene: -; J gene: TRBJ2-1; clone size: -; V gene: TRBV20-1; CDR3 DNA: TGCAGTGCTAGAGATCCTCGGGGGACATACAATGAGCAGTTCTTC; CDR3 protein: CSARDPRGTYNEQFF
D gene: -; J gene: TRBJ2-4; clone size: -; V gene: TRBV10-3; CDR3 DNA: TGTGCCATCAGTGAGTTTATCCGGGACATCGAATCCAATGAGCAGTACTTC; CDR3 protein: CAISEFIRDIESNEQYF